This T cell receptor beta chain was captured by sequencing in a study of blood T cell repertoires in COVID-19 (TCRdb year 2020). Context from the whole study: Collaborator samples came from the United States, Italy and Spain and covered acute and convalescent phases of COVID-19. The samples were drawn from the first 160 participants of the ongoing ImmuneRACE study and from over a thousand subjects provided by 6 global collaborators. The dataset comprised deeply sampled blood TCRbeta repertoires from subjects exposed to, actively infected with, or recovered from COVID-19. Where available, HLA class I and class II types were obtained from metadata supplied by the sample provider rather than from assay-based typing. The material from the prospective study consisted of cDNA or gDNA derived from T cells, B-cell-depleted T cells, or PBMCs. A freely available public database, intended as a resource for researchers studying the immune response to SARS-CoV-2, is where the repertoires were released. Sample metadata almost always included a de-identified subject ID, COVID-19 status, age in years and sex. Broader findings and caveats from the paper: Clinical and demographic metadata were provided uncurated, with the amount varying by source and participant.

The germline V and J ends show losses of 5 bases and 2 bases respectively, and no gene match explains 12 bases of the junction. As encoded in the germline V gene, CDR1 is KGHSH while CDR2 is LQKENI. Reading from cysteine to phenylalanine, the CDR3 counts 17 amino acids. CDR3 DNA only is kept here, 51 bases in frame from base 1. TCRbeta CDR3 regions were amplified from genomic DNA using the immunoSEQ Assay, a bias-controlled multiplex PCR. Per the authors' processing: Nucleated cell counts per sample were estimated from amplification of reference gene primers within the assay. Sequence reads were collapsed and filtered to measure the absolute abundance of every unique TCRbeta CDR3 rearrangement. For each sample, productive Simpson clonality was calculated as the square root of Simpson's diversity index across productive rearrangements. The immuneACCESS repertoire file appears here via TCRdb, limited to in-frame rearrangements. These files lack a portion of the clones; in checked studies, under half of the deficit traces to unresolved V genes, and the cause of the others is not known. D and trimming come from the DNA, and the V and J calls and clone size come from that table. This sample comprises under 350,000 clones, roughly 85% of them detected only once. The top ten hold around 4% of the sample.

Participants in the prospective study were enrolled through a virtual design, were aged roughly 18 to 90 years, and lived in approximately 24 United States geographic areas. In the prospective study, cohorts were assigned on the basis of participant-reported clinical history obtained from a screening survey and a study questionnaire. In the prospective study, whole blood, serum and a nasopharyngeal or oropharyngeal swab were collected from each participant by mobile phlebotomists. Over a 2-month period, participants in the prospective study had the option of providing additional blood draws and questionnaires. Prospective study blood samples were shipped either frozen or at room temperature before DNA extraction. This clone was seen only a few times. Its specific antigen is unknown. Base qualities are not at hand, and no much larger clone is one base apart.

The chain uses TRBV18 and TRBJ2-1; the central 7 bases match TRBD1. This receptor was taken from a woman aged 40 to 50 with acute COVID-19. The material sequenced was PBMCs or T cells enriched from blood (not recorded which). CDR3 protein: CASSDTGARPAYNEQFF. The nucleotides are TGTGCCAGCTCAGACACAGGGGCGCGTCCGGCCTACAATGAGCAGTTCTTC.